This T cell receptor beta chain appears in the sequencing data of a study of T cell responses to AZD1222 COVID-19 vaccine. In germline, CDR1 is WSHSY, CDR2 SAAADI. Losses at the gene ends were 4 bases for V and 7 bases for J; bases not matched to a gene: 18. This CDR3 is 18 amino acids long. Findings and limits, study-wide: It was only after the peak T cell response that any repertoires were sampled. Seropositive status at baseline applied to only a handful of AZD1222 recipients. Clonal diversity was possibly underestimated; the donors were predominantly white British and more often female. Breadth and depth of Spike-specific TCRs rose after two AZD1222 doses.

With regard to this clone: Its antigen is still unknown.

The method was immunoSEQ multiplex PCR; TCRdb's version includes in-frame clones alone and lacks a portion of them. The data show 60,000 to 85,000 clones, about 88% seen once. The sequencing here drew on peripheral blood, taken 28 days after the second dose of the MenACWY control vaccine. This TCR came from an adult who received the MenACWY meningococcal vaccine as a control. This rearrangement joins TRBV10-2 to TRBJ2-1, with 8 bases fitting TRBD2. CDR3: CASSGPGWVSGKRNEQFF. The CDR3, as DNA: TGCGCCAGCAGTGGGCCAGGTTGGGTTAGCGGGAAAAGGAATGAGCAGTTCTTC.